Sequencing of this T cell receptor (beta chain) was carried out in a study of cytotoxic CD8 clonotypes in ibrutinib-treated CLL. In the study overall: Patients: fewer than 12 relapsed/refractory, 15 treatment-naive, 17 IGHV unmutated. When averaged across all of the samples, the counts came to a few hundred thousand productive templates and 85,000 to 95,000 productive rearrangements. Overall, some 24 responses were partial and 2 complete; following median about 69 months, approximately 15 patients stayed remitted and about 12 progressed.

Study-level results: Private clonotypes, not public ones, expanded at ibrutinib response.

TCRdb's copy holds only in-frame clones and misses some; the assay was immunoSEQ multiplex PCR. The sample yields around 40,000 clones, about two thirds seen once. This clone showed up just a few times. Its antigen is as yet unknown. The sample was PBMCs, taken at disease progression, from a patient treated with ibrutinib. This TCR was sampled from a human donor with chronic lymphocytic leukemia.

The chain's CDR3 is CASSLGTGAYNEQFF. In nucleotides, the CDR3 is TGTGCCAGCAGCCTGGGGACAGGGGCCTACAATGAGCAGTTCTTC. This chain connects TRBV6-1 to TRBJ2-1; 10 bases agree with TRBD1. The germline V gene has CDR1 MNHNS and CDR2 SASEGT. The ends lost 6 bases at V and 2 bases at J; junction bases unmatched: 4. There are 15 residues in the CDR3.